A single T cell receptor (beta chain) is shown here with its context. These data come from a study of T cells expressing NK-cell markers. On the study more broadly: Serological testing identified most of the eight sequenced donors as HCMV-seropositive and one as seronegative.

Making the TCR beta cDNA relied on 5'RACE template switching with UMIs. TCRdb re-called the 5' RACE reads; every CDR3 protein appears as one record, without DNA. The sample has 200,000 to 300,000 distinct CDR3 sequences. Sequencing was done on a sample of blood T cells: a sorted CD56 or NKG2C T cell subset, CD4+ or CD8+ T cells, or bulk PBMC T cells (not recorded which). The receptor was derived from a man younger than 35 in good health.

CDR3 protein: CASSQTGGGNQPQHF. The gene calls are TRBV12-3 or TRBV12-4 and TRBJ1-5; TCRdb's D call, TRBD1, is unchecked because there is no DNA. The CDR3 runs to 15 residues.